The 6 T cell receptor beta chains in this list originate from one sample, sequenced in a study of CD8 T cells in ankylosing spondylitis. In TCRdb, the 5' RACE reads were re-called with MiXCR into one record per CDR3 protein. Of 450,000 to 550,000 distinct CDR3 sequences listed, under 5.5% are singletons. No antigens are known for them. Notes on the study in general: There was a TCR beta motif, made of several highly homologous variants, that appeared characteristic of ankylosing spondylitis blood.

Sequenced material: blood, either unsorted or a sorted T cell fraction (not recorded which). The receptors come from a male donor with ankylosing spondylitis.

This clonotype was seen ten or more times. The chain is built from TRBV29-1 and TRBJ2-1, with a weak D call TRBD2 (5 bases). The CDR3 spans 13 residues. The germline gives CDR1 SQVTM, CDR2 ANQGSEA. V lost 6 bases and J 9 bases, leaving 18 bases between the germline ends. The CDR3 region is CSVVPGLRGEQFF. DNA for the CDR3: TGCAGCGTCGTCCCCGGACTCCGGGGTGAGCAGTTCTTC.

The chain carries TRBV7-8 and TRBJ2-5; TRBD2 matches 8 bases. The germline gives CDR1 SGHVS, CDR2 FQNEAQ. The CDR3 is made up of 14 amino acids. V lost 2 bases to trimming and J lost 5 bases; unmatched junction nucleotides: 4. The CDR3: CASSLTAGEETQYF. In DNA, the CDR3 is TGTGCCAGCAGCTTAACAGCGGGGGAGGAGACCCAGTACTTC.

This clonotype was counted at least ten times. The chain links TRBV20-1 to TRBJ2-1; D unclear. V gave up 6 bases and J gave up 6 bases, with 6 bases separating them. Germline V gene data show CDR1 as DFQATT and CDR2 as SNEGSKA (reference sequence). CDR3 length equals 10 residues. The CDR3 spells CSAERNEQFF. CDR3 in DNA: TGCAGTGCCGAGCGCAATGAGCAGTTCTTC.

In this sample, this clonotype turned up many times. This chain connects TRBV3-1 to TRBJ2-5; D is unresolved. This CDR3 is built from 16 residues. Germline values: CDR1 LGHDT, CDR2 YNNKEL (reference sequence). V was cut by 0 bases and J by 5 bases, with 16 bases left in between. CDR3 nucleotides: TGTGCCAGCAGCCAAGAAGAGAAATTCTTCCGGGAGACCCAGTACTTC. As protein: CASSQEEKFFRETQYF.

This clonotype came up many times. The rearrangement links TRBV28 to TRBJ2-2; TRBD1 agrees at 12 bases. This CDR3 is 18 amino acids long. Trimming removed 4 bases from V and 4 bases from J; junction bases left unmatched: 10. Germline V lookup: CDR1 MDHEN, CDR2 SYDVKM. The CDR3 loop is CASSSPGTGGIGTGELFF. CDR3 DNA sequence: TGTGCCAGCAGTTCCCCCGGGACAGGGGGCATTGGCACCGGGGAGCTGTTTTTT.

The CDR3 region is CASSLGRGAWGNQPQHF. The CDR3 DNA is TGTGCCAGCAGCTTGGGTCGAGGGGCTTGGGGCAATCAGCCCCAGCATTTT. V is TRBV7-2 and J is TRBJ1-5; D is perhaps TRBD1 (5 bases). Trimming cost V 3 bases and J 2 bases, with 17 bases left between them. The germline V gene has CDR1 SGHTA and CDR2 FQGNSA. CDR3 length: 17 amino acids.